One and the same sample provided the 26 T cell receptor beta chains below, sequenced in a study of cytomegalovirus exposure and HLA in healthy donors. This PCR relied on a set of 60 Vbeta primers and 13 Jbeta primers. Profiling relied on immunoSEQ multiplex PCR, and the TCRdb table lists in-frame clones only, not all of them. The sample consists of 120,000 or so clones, 72% of them appearing once. Sequencing was done on a sample of PBMCs. The source of these receptors is a man younger than 40 in good health and CMV-seronegative.

This chain joins TRBV5-1 and TRBJ2-5, with D possibly TRBD1 on 6 matching bases. V was trimmed by 4 bases and J by 5 bases, leaving 15 bases between them. Germline CDR1 SGHRS, CDR2 YFSETQ. CDR3 size: 14 residues. Here the CDR3 DNA reads TGCGCCAGCAGCCCTACAGGGTCGTGGGAGACCCAGTACTTC. It yields the protein CASSPTGSWETQYF.

The rearrangement links TRBV19 to TRBJ2-7; the D gene is possibly TRBD1 (6 bases). CDR1 LNHDA and CDR2 SQIVND come from the germline V gene (reference sequence). Trimming cost V 4 bases and J 0 bases, with 13 bases left between them. The CDR3 has 15 residues. The CDR3 loop is CASSTRQEYSYEQYF. CDR3 DNA sequence: TGTGCCAGTAGTACCCGACAGGAATACTCCTACGAGCAGTACTTC.

This rearrangement joins TRBV9 to TRBJ2-2, with TRBD2 matching 16 bases. CDR3 length: 19 residues. V shed 0 bases, J shed 2 bases, and the junction held 4 bases outside the gene matches. Germline-derived CDR1 and CDR2 are SGDLS and YYNGEE. The DNA of the CDR3 is TGTGCCAGCAGCGTAGGGGGACTAGCGGGGGGGCGTAACACCGGGGAGCTGTTTTTT. Its protein product is CASSVGGLAGGRNTGELFF.

J is TRBJ2-5 and V is TRBV4-2, with TRBD2 matching 9 bases. V lost 1 base, J lost 4 bases, and 13 bases stayed unmatched. CDR1 and CDR2 from the germline V gene are LGHNA and YNFKEQ. The CDR3 length is 18 residues. CDR3 DNA sequence: TGTGCCAGCAGCCAAGGGTTGGGGGCGGGGGGGCCGGGAGAGACCCAGTACTTC. Translated, it gives CASSQGLGAGGPGETQYF.

The chain combines TRBV10-1 with TRBJ2-5; 7 nucleotides agree with TRBD1. After removal of 3 bases from V and 0 bases from J, the junction contained 1 base not matched to a gene. The V gene's germline CDR1 is WNHNN and CDR2 SYGVQD (reference sequence). The CDR3 spans 14 residues. The CDR3 spells CASSDGTDQETQYF. For the CDR3, the DNA is TGCGCCAGCAGTGACGGGACAGACCAAGAGACCCAGTACTTC.

The chain has TRBV5-1 and TRBJ2-1; 10 nucleotides agree with TRBD1. After removal of 4 bases from V and 6 bases from J, the junction contained 7 bases not matched to a gene. Looked up from germline, CDR1 is SGHRS and CDR2 is YFSETQ. The CDR3 length is 15 residues. The CDR3 nucleotides are TGCGCCAGCAGCCAGGGGACAGGGGTGGGCAATGAGCAGTTCTTC. Translating it yields CASSQGTGVGNEQFF.

The J gene is TRBJ2-7, the V gene TRBV5-4, with TRBD1 matching over 7 bases. The germline V gene encodes CDR1 SGHNT and CDR2 YYREEE (reference sequence). The CDR3 runs 14 residues. Trimming cost V 4 bases and J 0 bases; bases outside gene matches: 4. CDR3 bases: TGTGCCAGCAGCATGGGACAGCACTCCTACGAGCAGTACTTC. Protein: CASSMGQHSYEQYF.

Points on this clone: Since the CDR3 does not end with the conserved phenylalanine or tryptophan, this likely comes from a read error. The chain employs TRBV27 and TRBJ1-2, with D perhaps TRBD1 (5 bases). This CDR3 has 14 amino acids. V was clipped by 6 bases and J by 9 bases, with 20 bases between them. Germline V CDR1 and CDR2: MNHEY, SMNVEV (reference sequence). CDR3: CASSLSPSGPSYTL. In nucleotides, the CDR3 is TGTGCCAGCAGCCTTTCACCCTCAGGGCCCAGCTACACCCTC.

This rearrangement joins TRBV6-5 to TRBJ1-4, with 8 bases matching TRBD1. The ends lost 6 bases at V and 4 bases at J; junction bases unmatched: 7. CDR3 length: 15 amino acids. Germline V gene lookup returns CDR1 MNHEY and CDR2 SVGAGI. CDR3 DNA sequence: TGTGCCAGCAGCTCAGGGGACAGGCATAATGAAAAACTGTTTTTT. This codes for CASSSGDRHNEKLFF.

The table lists this clone with a few counts. The V gene is TRBV5-6, the J gene TRBJ2-7, with a possible D match to TRBD1 (6 bases). The length of the CDR3 is 13 residues. Between the trimmed V and J ends, which lost 2 bases and 3 bases, there was a span of 9 bases. Germline V CDR1 and CDR2: SGHDT, YYEEEE. For the CDR3, the DNA is TGTGCCAGCAGCTTAGCCAGGGGCTACGAGCAGTACTTC. Protein: CASSLARGYEQYF.

This clone has a handful of counts. One junction end disagrees with the germline gene, perhaps due to a read error. The V gene is TRBV7-7, the J gene TRBJ2-7, with D possibly being TRBD1 (5 bases). The CDR3 length is 14 residues. CDR1 is SSHAT and CDR2 is FNYEAQ in the germline V gene (reference sequence). In DNA form, the CDR3 reads TGTGCTAGCAGCCCTACGACAGCTTCCTACGAGCAGTACTTC. Its translation: CASSPTTASYEQYF.

The chain joins TRBV2 to TRBJ1-5; 9 bases are a match to TRBD1. Unmatched junction bases numbered 5, after V lost 6 bases and J lost 5 bases. The germline gives CDR1 SNHLY, CDR2 FYNNEI. This CDR3 is built from 14 residues. Here the CDR3 DNA reads TGTGCCAGCAGAACCGGGACAGGGCATCAGCCCCAGCATTTT. Protein product: CASRTGTGHQPQHF.

V and J are TRBV19 and TRBJ1-5; 8 nucleotides match TRBD1. Germline lookup yields CDR1 LNHDA and CDR2 SQIVND (reference sequence). This CDR3 is built from 14 residues. Trimming cost V 5 bases and J 4 bases; bases outside gene matches: 4. Written as DNA, the CDR3 is TGTGCCAGTAGTGGGACAGGAGGGAATCAGCCCCAGCATTTT. As protein: CASSGTGGNQPQHF.

The gene calls are TRBV5-1 and TRBJ2-3; 15 bases match TRBD2. The ends lost 4 bases at V and 6 bases at J; junction bases unmatched: 6. The CDR3 is made up of 16 amino acids. CDR1 and CDR2 (germline): SGHRS, YFSETQ. In nucleotides, the CDR3 is TGCGCCAGCAGCAACGGACTAGCGGGGGGGAGGGATACGCAGTATTTT. As protein: CASSNGLAGGRDTQYF.

This rearrangement joins TRBV30 to TRBJ2-5; 10 bases agree with TRBD1. The DNA end is more similar to TRBJ2-7, so the J call may be wrong. CDR1 is GTSNPN and CDR2 is SVGIG in the germline V gene (reference sequence). This CDR3 contains 14 residues. Written as DNA, the CDR3 is TGTGCCTGGAGCTCCGGGACAGGGGCCTACGAGCAGTACTTC. This codes for CAWSSGTGAYEQYF.

The V and J genes are TRBV19 and TRBJ2-1; 7 bases align to TRBD1. Trimming cost V 10 bases and J 6 bases; bases outside gene matches: 15. CDR3 length equals 15 residues. CDR1 is LNHDA and CDR2 is SQIVND in the germline V gene (reference sequence). The CDR3 nucleotides are TGTGCCACCCTAAGAAACAGGGGTTTGAGCAATGAGCAGTTCTTC. Translating gives CATLRNRGLSNEQFF.

The rearrangement links TRBV7-3 to TRBJ2-3; maybe TRBD2 (6 bases). The V end lost 4 bases, the J end lost 8 bases, and 13 bases lay between the germline ends. The germline V gene encodes CDR1 SGHTA and CDR2 FQGTGA. CDR3 size: 13 residues. CDR3 DNA: TGTGCCAGCAGCTCAAGGGCGGGGAGTACGCAGTATTTT. Its protein is CASSSRAGSTQYF.

This clone was recorded once. The rearrangement uses TRBV7-3 and TRBJ2-1, with 11 bases lining up with TRBD2. CDR3 length: 14 residues. Germline trimming cut 5 bases from V and 6 bases from J; bases unmatched to any gene: 3. Germline V CDR1 and CDR2: SGHTA, FQGTGA. In DNA form, the CDR3 reads TGTGCCAGCAGCACGGGACTAGCGGCCAATGAGCAGTTCTTC. It translates to CASSTGLAANEQFF.

This chain uses TRBV28 with TRBJ1-5; D is unclear. V was trimmed by 1 base and J by 0 bases, leaving 7 bases between them. The germline gives CDR1 MDHEN, CDR2 SYDVKM. The CDR3 has 15 residues. The CDR3 DNA is TGTGCCAGCAGTTTATCTCGGGATAGCAATCAGCCCCAGCATTTT. As protein: CASSLSRDSNQPQHF.

This rearrangement joins TRBV27 to TRBJ2-1, with 9 bases lining up with TRBD1. This CDR3 region has 14 residues. Germline V gene data show CDR1 as MNHEY and CDR2 as SMNVEV (reference sequence). V dropped 6 bases and J dropped 10; count of bases not matched to a gene: 10. DNA for the CDR3: TGTGCCAGCAGGGTCAAGGGACAGGGCGGAGAGCAGTTCTTC. It codes for CASRVKGQGGEQFF.

This chain connects TRBV5-1 to TRBJ1-2; D possibly corresponds to TRBD1 (6 bases). The V end lost 5 bases, the J end lost 5 bases, and 19 bases lay between the germline ends. Germline V lookup: CDR1 SGHRS, CDR2 YFSETQ. The CDR3 covers 15 residues. The CDR3 coding sequence is TGCGCCAGCAGTCCCGGCGACAGGCCTCTGTATGGCTACACCTTC. Amino acid sequence: CASSPGDRPLYGYTF.

The V call is TRBV6-6, the J call TRBJ1-2, with a tentative D call TRBD1 (5 bases). Germline V gene lookup returns CDR1 MNHNY and CDR2 SVGAGI (reference sequence). V was clipped by 7 bases and J by 4 bases, with 13 bases between them. CDR3 length equals 13 residues. CDR3 sequence (DNA): TGTGCCAGCAAGGTGGGGGGGGTCTATGGCTACACCTTC. Amino acid sequence: CASKVGGVYGYTF.

J is TRBJ2-2 and V is TRBV6-1, with 8 positions matching TRBD2. The CDR3 sequence is 16 residues long. The V gene's germline CDR1 is MNHNS and CDR2 SASEGT. The ends lost 3 bases at V and 0 bases at J; junction bases unmatched: 3. The CDR3 DNA reads as TGTGCCAGCAGTGACCAGGGACTAGCGAACACCGGGGAGCTGTTTTTT. Translated, it gives CASSDQGLANTGELFF.

The chain joins TRBV28 to TRBJ2-1; 7 bases are shared with TRBD2. Germline CDR1 and CDR2: MDHEN and SYDVKM. V shed 5 bases and J 4 bases; nucleotides not matched to a gene: 17. The CDR3 is made up of 18 amino acids. The CDR3 loop reads CASSPIQSWGGSYNEQFF. DNA for the CDR3: TGTGCCAGCAGTCCTATTCAATCTTGGGGGGGATCATACAATGAGCAGTTCTTC.

The chain couples TRBV12-2 to TRBJ2-1; no DNA check was done on the table's D call, TRBD2. TRBV12-2 is annotated as a pseudogene. The CDR3 is 14 residues long. The CDR3 sequence: CASRRRTCGGEQFF. The CDR3 DNA reads TGTGCAAGTCGCCGTAGAACATGCGGGGGAGAGCAGTTCTTC.

The chain recombines TRBV9 with TRBJ2-1; possible D gene TRBD2, 6 bases. The CDR3 is 14 residues long. Trimming stripped 0 bases from V and 8 bases from J, with 12 bases between. The V gene's germline CDR1 is SGDLS and CDR2 YYNGEE. In DNA, the CDR3 is TGTGCCAGCAGCGTAGAGGGACTCTCCGATGAGCAGTTCTTC. Protein product: CASSVEGLSDEQFF.